Below, 25 T cell receptor beta chains from the same sample are listed, as sequenced in a study of blood T cells in healthy people across ages. Then a second PCR, running about 6 to 12 cycles, was carried out with a sample-barcoded 5' primer and a J-beta primer mix. A single record per CDR3 protein comes from TCRdb applying MiXCR to the 5' RACE reads. The sample records around 1.5 million distinct CDR3 sequences, around 59% being singletons. The source material was blood. The receptors come from a man between 18 and 35 years old in good health.

The V and J genes are TRBV25-1 and TRBJ1-2; D unresolved. V lost 5 bases to trimming and J lost 4 bases, with 17 bases between them. The CDR3 extends over 15 amino acids. Per the germline V gene, CDR1 is MGHDK and CDR2 is SYGVNS. This chain's CDR3 is CASSKPRGALYGYTF. The CDR3 coding sequence is TGTGCCAGCAGTAAACCCCGAGGAGCACTCTATGGCTACACCTTC.

The chain joins TRBV28 to TRBJ2-2; 9 nucleotides align to TRBD2. Germline-derived CDR1 and CDR2 are MDHEN and SYDVKM. The V and J ends lost 5 bases and 5 bases, in that order; junction bases with no gene match: 6. The CDR3 extends over 15 amino acids. CDR3 protein: CASSLSGGSTGELFF. As DNA, the CDR3 is TGTGCCAGCAGTCTTAGCGGGGGTAGTACCGGGGAGCTGTTTTTT.

This rearrangement joins TRBV5-1 to TRBJ2-7; 10 nucleotides align to TRBD2. The trim removed 4 bases at V and 3 bases at J, leaving 16 bases unmatched. The CDR3 loop spans 18 amino acids. In germline, CDR1 is SGHRS, CDR2 YFSETQ. The CDR3 nucleotides read TGCGCCAGCAGCCCCTCGACTAGCGGGTTTTCTCTAGTCTACGAGCAGTACTTC. This gives the protein CASSPSTSGFSLVYEQYF.

This clonotype was picked up a small number of times. This rearrangement joins TRBV7-2 to TRBJ2-3, with 8 bases fitting TRBD2. With V trimmed by 9 bases and J by 8 bases, 7 bases remained unmatched. Per the germline V gene, CDR1 is SGHTA and CDR2 is FQGNSA. The CDR3 is 12 amino acids. The CDR3 is CASTREGLTQYF. CDR3 nucleotide sequence: TGTGCCAGTACCCGGGAGGGCCTTACGCAGTATTTT.

V gene TRBV4-1 combines with J gene TRBJ2-3; D may be TRBD1 (5 bases). Germline-derived CDR1 and CDR2 are MGHRA and YSYEKL. The CDR3 loop spans 16 amino acids. The DNA for the CDR3 is TGCGCGCCGACTCTTAGGGGCTTAGACGACACAGATACGCAGTATTTT. It yields the protein CAPTLRGLDDTDTQYF.

The rearrangement links TRBV6-5 to TRBJ2-7, with a tentative D call TRBD2 (5 bases). The CDR3 consists of 15 residues. V was clipped by 5 bases and J by 6 bases, with 20 bases between them. Germline CDR1 is MNHEY and CDR2 is SVGAGI. The CDR3 region has the DNA TGTGCCAGCAGTGTCGTTCCGGGATTCCTTTTCGAGCAGTACTTC. As protein: CASSVVPGFLFEQYF.

This clonotype appeared a few times. The CDR3 DNA reads TGCAGCGTTGCCCCTCAAGGGGGATCTGGGGCCAACGTCCTGACTTTC. It codes for CSVAPQGGSGANVLTF. The chain uses TRBV29-1 and TRBJ2-6, with D perhaps matching TRBD1 (6 bases). The CDR3 totals 16 residues. Germline lookup yields CDR1 SQVTM and CDR2 ANQGSEA. V dropped 4 bases and J dropped 1 base, with 14 bases sitting between them.

This chain uses TRBV29-1 with TRBJ2-5, with D tentatively TRBD2 (5 bases). The V end was cut by 7 bases, the J end by 5 bases, with 11 bases between. This CDR3 spans 11 amino acids. Germline V CDR1 and CDR2: SQVTM, ANQGSEA. CDR3 DNA: TGCAGCGCCCCCCGAGGGGAGACCCAGTACTTC. As protein: CSAPRGETQYF.

This clonotype was seen only once. The chain has TRBV7-2 and TRBJ2-5, with D possibly matching TRBD1 (5 bases). The tail of the sequence fits TRBJ2-1 better, so the J call may be wrong. Germline V CDR1 and CDR2: SGHTA, FQGNSA. This CDR3 is built from 16 residues. CDR3 region: CASSFSTDARIETQFF. CDR3 in DNA: TGTGCCAGCAGCTTCTCGACAGATGCCCGAATAGAGACCCAGTTCTTC.

A few counts support this clonotype. The V gene is TRBV10-3, the J gene TRBJ2-7; D possibly corresponds to TRBD1 (5 bases). V lost 6 bases, J lost 5 bases, and 8 bases lay in between. CDR3 length equals 11 residues. The germline V gene has CDR1 ENHRY and CDR2 SYGVKD. CDR3 coding DNA: TGTGCCATCAGGGACAATGACGAGCAGTACTTC. It codes for CAIRDNDEQYF.

The chain carries TRBV4-3 and TRBJ2-1; the D call may be TRBD1 or TRBD2 (5 bases each). With 1 base removed from V and 8 bases from J, the gap between germline ends came to 18 bases. Germline-derived CDR1 and CDR2 are LGHNA and YSLEER. The CDR3 length is 16 residues. The CDR3 DNA reads TGCGCCAGCAGCCAAGCGATGGGTTGGGGGATGCATGAGCAGTTCTTC. Translated: CASSQAMGWGMHEQFF.

This chain connects TRBV28 to TRBJ1-2; perhaps TRBD1 as D (5 bases). V gave up 3 bases and J gave up 2 bases, with 13 bases separating them. The germline gives CDR1 MDHEN, CDR2 SYDVKM. The CDR3 is made up of 15 amino acids. CDR3 sequence: CASSLSPRGNYGYTF. CDR3 bases: TGTGCCAGCAGTTTGTCACCCCGGGGGAACTATGGCTACACCTTC.

The chain couples TRBV29-1 to TRBJ2-1, with D possibly TRBD2 on 5 matching bases. This CDR3 is built from 16 residues. Germline V gene data show CDR1 as SQVTM and CDR2 as ANQGSEA. The germline V and J ends were trimmed by 1 base and 0 bases, with 13 bases remaining between them. The CDR3 sequence: CSVEGERRSSYNEQFF. The CDR3 nucleotides read TGCAGCGTTGAAGGGGAGCGGCGGAGCTCCTACAATGAGCAGTTCTTC.

This sequence joins TRBV7-2 and TRBJ1-5, with TRBD1 matching 7 bases. CDR1 SGHTA and CDR2 FQGNSA come from the germline V gene. This CDR3 is built from 16 residues. J gave up 5 bases and V 2 bases, and 9 bases lay outside the gene matches. The CDR3 sequence: CASSLISSTGDQPQHF. The CDR3 DNA is TGTGCCAGCAGCTTAATTAGTTCTACAGGGGATCAGCCCCAGCATTTT.

The chain employs TRBV12-3 or TRBV12-4 and TRBJ2-1, with 14 bases lining up with TRBD2. V gave up 1 base and J gave up 6 bases; unmatched junction bases: 5. This CDR3 region has 17 residues. CDR3 coding DNA: TGTGCCAGCAGTTTAGGAGGACTAGCGGGGGGCCGCAATGAGCAGTTCTTC. It is translated as CASSLGGLAGGRNEQFF.

This chain links TRBV7-9 with TRBJ2-1; D is tentatively TRBD1 or TRBD2 (6 bases each). V lost 5 bases and J 9 bases, leaving 20 bases between the germline ends. Germline CDR1 reads SEHNR; CDR2 reads FQNEAQ (reference sequence). The CDR3 spans 15 residues. The CDR3 DNA reads TGTGCCAGCAGCCGGACGGGGGCCCAAGACAGTGAGCAGTTCTTC. It is translated as CASSRTGAQDSEQFF. The entire variable domain, with the rest obtained from reference TRBV7-9 and TRBJ2-1, is as follows: DTGVSQNPRHKITKRGQNVTFRCDPISEHNRLYWYRQTLGQGPEFLTYFQNEAQLEKSRLLSDRFSAERPKGSFSTLEIQRTEQGDSAMYLCASSRTGAQDSEQFFGPGTRLTVL.

This clonotype appeared a single time. V is TRBV20-1 and J is TRBJ2-5; 10 bases line up with TRBD2. The CDR3 contains 17 residues. Trimming removed 5 bases from V and 6 bases from J; junction bases left unmatched: 18. The germline V gene encodes CDR1 DFQATT and CDR2 SNEGSKA (reference sequence). The CDR3, as DNA: TGCAGTGCTTCGCCAATACCTAGCGGGGGATCAATAAAGACCCAGTACTTC. Its protein product is CSASPIPSGGSIKTQYF.

The chain links TRBV3-1 to TRBJ2-1; D might be TRBD1 (6 bases). The ends were cut back, 3 bases at V and 11 bases at J, with 11 bases in the middle. Germline V CDR1 and CDR2: LGHDT, YNNKEL (reference sequence). The CDR3 is 12 amino acids. In nucleotides, the CDR3 is TGTGCCAGCAGCCAGCAACGGGACAAGCAGTTCTTC. Its translation is CASSQQRDKQFF.

V usage is TRBV5-1 and J usage is TRBJ2-1, with D perhaps assigned TRBD1 or TRBD2 (5 bases each). The germline CDR1 and CDR2 sequences are SGHRS and YFSETQ. This CDR3 spans 15 amino acids. The V and J ends lost 4 bases and 4 bases respectively, with 15 bases between them. CDR3: CASSPGTAGYNEQFF. The DNA for the CDR3 is TGCGCCAGCAGCCCCGGGACCGCAGGTTACAATGAGCAGTTCTTC.

CDR3 sequence (DNA): TGTGCCAGCAGTGAGTCTAGCGGGGGGAAAGAGACCCAGTACTTC. Residues: CASSESSGGKETQYF. This chain uses TRBV6-4 with TRBJ2-7, with 11 bases lining up with TRBD2. The J call may be in error: the DNA end matches TRBJ2-5 better. The CDR3 runs to 15 residues. The germline CDR1 and CDR2 sequences are MRHNA and SNTAGT.

The chain is built from TRBV20-1 and TRBJ2-5, with D possibly TRBD2 on 6 matching bases. CDR1 DFQATT and CDR2 SNEGSKA come from the germline V gene (reference sequence). The germline V and J ends were trimmed by 2 bases and 5 bases, with 24 bases remaining between them. The CDR3 is made up of 17 amino acids. CDR3 protein: CSARQAPLADTGETQYF. As DNA, the CDR3 is TGCAGTGCTAGACAGGCCCCACTAGCCGACACGGGGGAGACCCAGTACTTC.

V gene TRBV4-2 combines with J gene TRBJ2-1, with 14 nucleotides matching TRBD2. Per the germline V gene, CDR1 is LGHNA and CDR2 is YNFKEQ. This CDR3 is built from 17 residues. The V segment lost 1 base and the J segment 8 bases; nucleotides outside the gene matches: 7. CDR3 coding DNA: TGTGCCAGCAGCCAAGCCTGGGGACTAGCGGGGGAATATGAGCAGTTCTTC. This codes for CASSQAWGLAGEYEQFF.

On this clonotype: At one end the junction does not follow the germline gene, possibly because of a read error. This chain links TRBV4-2 with TRBJ2-1, with D possibly being TRBD1 (6 bases). The end of the DNA fits TRBJ2-7 better, so the J call may be wrong. Germline V CDR1 and CDR2: LGHNA, YNFKEQ. This CDR3 contains 15 residues. CDR3 loop: CASNQEQARGYEQYF. The CDR3 nucleotides read TGTGCCAGCAACCAAGAACAGGCCAGGGGCTACGAGCAGTACTTC.

V gene TRBV3-1 combines with J gene TRBJ2-3, with D possibly matching TRBD2 (6 bases). The germline V gene encodes CDR1 LGHDT and CDR2 YNNKEL (reference sequence). This CDR3 region has 16 residues. With 2 bases removed from V and 4 bases from J, the gap between germline ends came to 16 bases. The CDR3 DNA follows: TGTGCCAGCAGCCAAAAAGGAGGAGGGGCGGCAGATACGCAGTATTTT. It is translated as CASSQKGGGAADTQYF.

This clonotype was picked up one time. The rearrangement joins TRBV5-1 to TRBJ1-2; a weak D match, TRBD1 (6 bases). Germline loops: CDR1 SGHRS, CDR2 YFSETQ. This CDR3 has 14 residues. Trimming pared 7 bases from V and 6 bases from J, leaving 19 bases between. CDR3 protein: CASSAGQGHNGYTF. The CDR3 coding sequence is TGCGCCAGCTCCGCAGGGCAGGGACATAATGGCTACACCTTC.